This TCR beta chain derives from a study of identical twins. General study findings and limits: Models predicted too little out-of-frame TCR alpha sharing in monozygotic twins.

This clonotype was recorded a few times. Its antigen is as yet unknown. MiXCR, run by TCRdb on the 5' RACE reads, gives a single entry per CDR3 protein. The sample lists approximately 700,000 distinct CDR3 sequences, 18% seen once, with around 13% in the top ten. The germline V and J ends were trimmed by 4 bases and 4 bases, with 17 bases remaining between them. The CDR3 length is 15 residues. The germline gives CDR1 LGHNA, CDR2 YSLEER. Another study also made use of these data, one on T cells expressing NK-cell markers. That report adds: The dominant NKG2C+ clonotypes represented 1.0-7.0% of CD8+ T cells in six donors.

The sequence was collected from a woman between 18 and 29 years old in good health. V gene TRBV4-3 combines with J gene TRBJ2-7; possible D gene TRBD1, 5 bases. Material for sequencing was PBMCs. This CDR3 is CASSREGSGSYEQYF. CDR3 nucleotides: TGCGCCAGCAGCCGAGAAGGCTCAGGGTCGTACGAGCAGTACTTC.